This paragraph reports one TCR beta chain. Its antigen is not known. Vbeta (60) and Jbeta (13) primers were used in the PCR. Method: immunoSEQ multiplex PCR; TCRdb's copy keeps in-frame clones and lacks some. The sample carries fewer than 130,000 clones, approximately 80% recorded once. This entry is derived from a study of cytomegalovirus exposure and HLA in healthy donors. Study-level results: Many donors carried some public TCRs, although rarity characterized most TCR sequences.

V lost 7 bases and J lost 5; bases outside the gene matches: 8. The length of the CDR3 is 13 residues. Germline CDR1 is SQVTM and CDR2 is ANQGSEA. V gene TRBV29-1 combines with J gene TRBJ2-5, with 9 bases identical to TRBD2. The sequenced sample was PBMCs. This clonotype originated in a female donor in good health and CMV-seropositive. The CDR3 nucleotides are TGCAGCGCTCGCGGGGGGGCCGGGGAGACCCAGTACTTC. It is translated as CSARGGAGETQYF.